A single sample is the source of the 20 T cell receptor beta chains below, sequenced in a study of memory CD4+ T cells and cytomegalovirus serostatus. The sort gate was single viable CD3+CD4+CD8-CD45RO+ cells for memory CD4+ T cells. Profiled with immunoSEQ multiplex PCR; TCRdb holds only in-frame clones, not every one. This sample yields 60,000 to 70,000 clones, of which over 60% are seen a single time; roughly 0.48% belongs to the top ten. The sample was memory CD4+ T cells from blood. These receptors all stem from an adult in good health and CMV-seronegative. Some clones in this sample may be carry-over from other donors' samples.

The chain uses TRBV27 and TRBJ2-7; a weak D match, TRBD1 (6 bases). The V end lost 6 bases, the J end lost 0 bases, and 15 bases lay between the germline ends. In germline, CDR1 is MNHEY, CDR2 SMNVEV (reference sequence). The CDR3 length is 15 residues. CDR3 sequence reads: CASSPQGPSSYEQYF. DNA for the CDR3: TGTGCCAGCAGCCCACAGGGCCCCAGCTCCTACGAGCAGTACTTC.

The chain is built from TRBV2 and TRBJ1-4; possible D gene TRBD1, 6 bases. From germline, CDR1 is SNHLY and CDR2 FYNNEI. The CDR3 length is 14 residues. V was clipped by 2 bases and J by 5 bases, with 9 bases between them. The CDR3 protein is CASSESRGNEKLFF. CDR3 coding DNA: TGTGCCAGCAGTGAAAGCAGGGGAAATGAAAAACTGTTTTTT. Drawing the rest from reference TRBV2 and TRBJ1-4, the complete variable domain is EPEVTQTPSHQVTQMGQEVILRCVPISNHLYFYWYRQILGQKVEFLVSFYNNEISEKSEIFDDQFSVERPDGSNFTLKIRSTKLEDSAMYFCASSESRGNEKLFFGSGTQLSVL.

The chain employs TRBV29-1 and TRBJ1-1; a weak D match, TRBD1 (5 bases). This CDR3 comprises 16 residues. The V gene's germline CDR1 is SQVTM and CDR2 ANQGSEA. V lost 4 bases and J lost 0, with 18 bases in between. CDR3 sequence reads: CSVGGRGASMNTEAFF. The CDR3, as DNA: TGCAGCGTTGGAGGGAGAGGGGCGTCCATGAACACTGAAGCTTTCTTT.

In nucleotides, the CDR3 is TGTGCCAGCAGCTCTCAGTTAGGCACTGAAGCTTTCTTT. Its protein is CASSSQLGTEAFF. The J gene is TRBJ1-1, the V gene TRBV7-8; D is undetermined. The CDR3 spans 13 residues. Trimming left V 4 bases short and J 4 bases short, with 10 bases between. CDR1 is SGHVS and CDR2 is FQNEAQ in the germline V gene.

The V gene is TRBV2, the J gene TRBJ1-2; tentative D call: TRBD1 (5 bases). The CDR3 runs to 12 residues. Germline V lookup: CDR1 SNHLY, CDR2 FYNNEI. The V end lost 9 bases, the J end lost 7 bases, and 15 bases lay between the germline ends. CDR3 coding DNA: TGTGCCAGTGACCAGGGCTTGGGTGGCTACACCTTC. Amino acids: CASDQGLGGYTF.

This clone has only one observation. The rearrangement links TRBV6-6 to TRBJ2-2; D is tentatively TRBD1 or TRBD2 (5 bases each). The V and J ends lost 5 bases and 8 bases respectively, with 15 bases between them. The V gene's germline CDR1 is MNHNY and CDR2 SVGAGI (reference sequence). This CDR3 has 14 residues. CDR3: CASSKSGRGGELFF. The CDR3 coding sequence is TGTGCCAGCAGTAAATCGGGACGGGGAGGGGAGCTGTTTTTT.

The CDR3 loop is CASLRGAAQETQYF. The CDR3 bases are TGTGCCAGCTTGCGAGGGGCGGCTCAAGAGACCCAGTACTTC. The chain recombines TRBV2 with TRBJ2-5, with D perhaps matching TRBD1 or TRBD2 (5 bases each). The CDR3 is 14 amino acids. Germline CDR1 SNHLY, CDR2 FYNNEI. The germline V and J ends were trimmed by 8 bases and 2 bases, with 15 bases remaining between them.

The chain links TRBV29-1 to TRBJ1-5, with D tentatively TRBD1 (6 bases). CDR1 and CDR2 (germline): SQVTM, ANQGSEA. The CDR3 length is 14 residues. V lost 6 bases to trimming and J lost 2 bases, with 14 bases between them. The chain's CDR3 is CSVRTGPGNQPQHF. The DNA for the CDR3 is TGCAGCGTCCGTACAGGGCCGGGCAATCAGCCCCAGCATTTT.

The genes are TRBV7-2 and TRBJ2-7; possibly TRBD1 for D (6 bases). The CDR3 extends over 14 amino acids. Germline V gene lookup returns CDR1 SGHTA and CDR2 FQGNSA. With 3 bases removed from V and 3 bases from J, the gap between germline ends came to 12 bases. The CDR3 DNA reads TGTGCCAGCAGCTTCCCAGGGACAAACTACGAGCAGTACTTC. Translation: CASSFPGTNYEQYF. The full variable domain, with the rest looked up from reference TRBV7-2 and TRBJ2-7, is GAGVSQSPSNKVTEKGKDVELRCDPISGHTALYWYRQSLGQGLEFLIYFQGNSAPDKSGLPSDRFSAERTGGSVSTLTIQRTQQEDSAVYLCASSFPGTNYEQYFGPGTRLTVT.

This rearrangement joins TRBV10-3 to TRBJ2-7; the D is unclear. Germline CDR1 reads ENHRY; CDR2 reads SYGVKD. The V end lost 6 bases, the J end lost 1 base, and 13 bases lay between the germline ends. The CDR3 consists of 14 residues. CDR3: CAIRPIGNSYEQYF. CDR3 nucleotide sequence: TGTGCCATCAGACCCATAGGGAATTCCTACGAGCAGTACTTC.

This chain joins TRBV30 and TRBJ2-1; D is unresolved. Germline CDR1 reads GTSNPN; CDR2 reads SVGIG (reference sequence). This CDR3 region has 13 residues. Trimming removed 7 bases at V and 0 bases at J, with 10 bases between. In DNA, the CDR3 is TGTGCCTCCCTCGGCGGCTCCTACAATGAGCAGTTCTTC. Amino acids: CASLGGSYNEQFF.

This clone has at least ten counts. At the DNA level, this CDR3 is encoded by other sequences in the same sample as well. The gene calls are TRBV29-1 and TRBJ1-1; D is possibly TRBD1 (5 bases). CDR1 is SQVTM, CDR2 ANQGSEA, per germline. V gave up 6 bases and J gave up 1 base, with 15 bases separating them. This CDR3 comprises 14 residues. The CDR3 spells CSVDSGTGNTEAFF. CDR3 in DNA: TGCAGCGTGGACTCCGGGACGGGGAACACTGAAGCTTTCTTT.

This sequence joins TRBV4-1 and TRBJ2-3; D is unresolved. V dropped 1 base and J dropped 0 bases, with 14 bases sitting between them. This CDR3 is 17 amino acids long. Germline CDR1 MGHRA, CDR2 YSYEKL. The chain's CDR3 is CASSQGSLGFSTDTQYF. In DNA form, the CDR3 reads TGCGCCAGCAGCCAAGGCTCGTTGGGGTTTAGCACAGATACGCAGTATTTT.

This clone was recorded only once. The V call is TRBV7-3, the J call TRBJ2-2; D gene ambiguous. Trimming shortened V by 5 bases and J by 2 bases, and 9 bases separated the two germline ends. The CDR3 sequence is 14 residues long. Germline CDR1 reads SGHTA; CDR2 reads FQGTGA. CDR3 DNA: TGTGCCAGCAGCCCTCGCCGAAACACCGGGGAGCTGTTTTTT. Protein product: CASSPRRNTGELFF. Full variable domain (remainder filled in from reference TRBV7-3 and TRBJ2-2): GAGVSQTPSNKVTEKGKYVELRCDPISGHTALYWYRQSLGQGPEFLIYFQGTGAADDSGLPNDRFFAVRPEGSVSTLKIQRTERGDSAVYLCASSPRRNTGELFFGEGSRLTVL.

Concerning this clone itself: Within the sample, other DNA sequences also encode this same CDR3. The gene calls are TRBV5-4 and TRBJ2-2; no clear D gene. The CDR3 is 15 residues long. Germline-derived CDR1 and CDR2 are SGHNT and YYREEE (reference sequence). Trimming took off 0 bases at V and 1 base at J, with 7 bases between the two ends. CDR3 bases: TGTGCCAGCAGCTTGGGGGTACGGAACACCGGGGAGCTGTTTTTT. It encodes CASSLGVRNTGELFF.

The chain recombines TRBV5-1 with TRBJ1-1; D might be TRBD1 (5 bases). This CDR3 has 14 residues. The V gene lost 2 bases and the J gene lost 7 bases, with 15 bases spanning the gap. Germline V lookup: CDR1 SGHRS, CDR2 YFSETQ. This CDR3 is CASSLTGQDFEAFF. CDR3 coding DNA: TGCGCCAGCAGCTTAACCGGACAAGATTTTGAAGCTTTCTTT.

This clone was recorded a few times. This chain links TRBV13 with TRBJ2-5, with D perhaps matching TRBD1 or TRBD2 (5 bases each). CDR1 and CDR2 from the germline V gene are PRHDT and FYEKMQ (reference sequence). The CDR3 runs 15 residues. V lost 6 bases and J lost 5, with 19 bases in between. In DNA, the CDR3 is TGTGCCAGCAGTTCTTTAAGGGACGAGGGCGAGACCCAGTACTTC. As protein: CASSSLRDEGETQYF.

V usage is TRBV5-5 and J usage is TRBJ1-5, with a possible D match to TRBD1 (6 bases). In germline, CDR1 is SGHKS, CDR2 YYEKEE (reference sequence). The CDR3 runs to 15 residues. With 4 bases removed from V and 7 bases from J, the gap between germline ends came to 18 bases. CDR3 residues: CASSPYPTGRQPQHF. The CDR3 region has the DNA TGTGCCAGCAGCCCCTACCCCACAGGGCGACAGCCCCAGCATTTT.

By its share, this clone is medium-sized. The chain has TRBV4-3 and TRBJ1-2, with D maybe TRBD1 (5 bases). The germline V gene has CDR1 LGHNA and CDR2 YSLEER. The ends were cut back, 0 bases at V and 7 bases at J, with 18 bases in the middle. The CDR3 is 16 residues long. CDR3 loop: CASSQDLGGIISGYTF. Written as DNA, the CDR3 is TGCGCCAGCAGCCAAGATTTGGGGGGAATCATTAGTGGCTACACCTTC.

The chain is built from TRBV7-2 and TRBJ2-7; TRBD2 matches 11 bases. There are 16 residues in the CDR3. Germline assignment: CDR1 SGHTA and CDR2 FQGNSA. V lost 5 bases and J lost 5; bases outside the gene matches: 11. CDR3 in DNA: TGTGCCAGCAGCGTACTAGCGGGGGTTTTCGGCCACGAGCAGTACTTC. The encoded protein is CASSVLAGVFGHEQYF. Using reference TRBV7-2 and TRBJ2-7 for the parts outside the CDR3, the full variable domain is GAGVSQSPSNKVTEKGKDVELRCDPISGHTALYWYRQSLGQGLEFLIYFQGNSAPDKSGLPSDRFSAERTGGSVSTLTIQRTQQEDSAVYLCASSVLAGVFGHEQYFGPGTRLTVT.